This TCR beta chain comes out of a study of cytomegalovirus exposure and HLA in healthy donors. Study as a whole: The platform used for the 120 validation repertoires matched that of the approximately 710 first-cohort repertoires, a later analysis reported. Study-wide results and limits: A few chains linked to CMV were shown in vitro to be specific for CMV antigens. Most TCR sequences were rare, but some public TCRs occurred in many donors.

The table came from immunoSEQ multiplex PCR; TCRdb's copy has only in-frame clones and leaves some out. The sample includes 200,000 to 250,000 clones, 65% to 85% seen only once; the top ten take over 13%. Points on this clone: As yet, its antigen is unknown.

Germline V gene lookup returns CDR1 SQVTM and CDR2 ANQGSEA. The V segment lost 5 bases and the J segment 6 bases; nucleotides outside the gene matches: 14. The CDR3 runs 15 residues. This receptor was obtained from a woman between 25 and 40 years old in good health and CMV-seropositive. Source material: PBMCs. This rearrangement joins TRBV29-1 to TRBJ2-7; 9 bases agree with TRBD1. CDR3 in DNA: TGCAGCGTTTGGGGCCCGGGACAGGGCAGTAGCGAGCAGTACTTC. It codes for CSVWGPGQGSSEQYF.